The sequence of this TCR beta chain was determined in a study of blood T cell repertoires in COVID-19. About the study: Material from acute and convalescent COVID-19 was sourced from the United States, Italy and Spain.

Germline V gene data show CDR1 as SEHNR and CDR2 as FQNEAQ (reference sequence). CDR3 length: 15 residues. Trimming removed 5 bases from V and 1 base from J; junction bases left unmatched: 7. TCRdb's copy holds only in-frame clones and misses some; the assay was immunoSEQ multiplex PCR. Of under 450,000 clones in the sample, about 91% were seen once. Specimen: peripheral blood. This chain connects TRBV7-9 to TRBJ1-1, with 7 positions matching TRBD1. The sequence was collected from a woman aged 50 to 60 with COVID-19, enrolled during active disease. This CDR3 reads CASSPLRTGNTEAFF. The CDR3, as DNA: TGTGCCAGCAGCCCTCTTCGGACAGGGAACACTGAAGCTTTCTTT.